This T cell receptor beta chain was found in a study of early T cells in non-severe SARS-CoV-2 infection. Trimming stripped 0 bases from V and 4 bases from J, with 9 bases between. The germline CDR1 and CDR2 sequences are DFQATT and SNEGSKA (reference sequence). The CDR3 loop spans 13 amino acids. Attached unique molecular identifiers marked individual cDNA molecules. TCRdb reanalysed the 5' RACE reads using MiXCR and keeps one entry per CDR3 protein. Seen here are around 75,000 distinct CDR3 sequences, under 9.5% observed once, and the top ten hold 5.5% to 7%. This clonotype was detected ten times or more.

Specimen: whole blood. The sequence was obtained from an adult who was a healthcare worker with PCR-confirmed SARS-CoV-2 infection or an uninfected control (not recorded which). The chain couples TRBV20-1 to TRBJ1-1; D uncertain. CDR3 sequence: CSARDIRGTEAFF. The CDR3 DNA reads as TGCAGTGCTAGAGATATACGTGGCACTGAAGCTTTCTTT.